This T cell receptor (beta chain) was sequenced for a study of beta chain features in type 1 diabetes. Study information: Examination of sorted cells across all samples involved more than 85,000,000 cells.

The authors reverse transcribed all of the isolated RNA, so sequencing captured expressed TCRB transcripts. Here immunoSEQ multiplex PCR was the method, and the copy in TCRdb shows in-frame clones only, minus some. This repertoire shows approximately 84,000 clones, under 35% found once; its top ten account for over 0.4%. CDR1 and CDR2 (germline): LNHDA, SQIVND (reference sequence). The CDR3 totals 18 residues. Trimming cost V 3 bases and J 3 bases; bases outside gene matches: 14. Source material: stem cell memory CD4+ T cells from blood. This chain uses TRBV19 with TRBJ1-1; 9 bases are a match to TRBD1. The receptor's source is a woman between 18 and 29 years old in good health. This CDR3 is CASSIAGTGFGADTEAFF. The CDR3 DNA reads as TGTGCCAGTAGTATTGCCGGGACAGGGTTTGGAGCGGACACTGAAGCTTTCTTT.